The 28 T cell receptor beta chains below come from one sample, sequenced in a study of cytomegalovirus exposure and HLA in healthy donors. Generated by immunoSEQ multiplex PCR, the TCRdb table keeps only in-frame clones and is missing some. Here the sample spans under 140,000 clones, more than 70% being singletons. The sequencing sample was made of PBMCs. Source of these receptors: a young woman in good health and CMV-seronegative.

This clone was found once. The chain employs TRBV7-2 and TRBJ2-7; no clear D. The CDR3 runs to 14 residues. The germline CDR1 and CDR2 sequences are SGHTA and FQGNSA. V was clipped by 2 bases and J by 1 base, with 9 bases between them. CDR3 bases: TGTGCCAGCAGCTTATCCGTATCTTCCTACGAGCAGTACTTC. Translating gives CASSLSVSSYEQYF.

This clone was found once. The V and J genes are TRBV5-5 and TRBJ2-3; possible D gene TRBD1, 5 bases. The CDR3 has 16 amino acids. V lost 0 bases and J 5 bases, leaving 16 bases between the germline ends. Germline CDR1 reads SGHKS; CDR2 reads YYEKEE (reference sequence). The CDR3 coding sequence is TGTGCCAGCAGCTTGGAAGGCAGGGCCTCGGGAGATACGCAGTATTTT. This gives the protein CASSLEGRASGDTQYF.

In its sample, this clone was seen once. The rearrangement uses TRBV15 and TRBJ1-3; D gene ambiguous. There are 15 residues in the CDR3. From germline, CDR1 is LNHNV and CDR2 YYDKDF (reference sequence). V was trimmed by 0 bases and J by 1 base, leaving 7 bases between them. CDR3 nucleotides: TGTGCCACCAGCAGAGACCGGGTATCTGGAAACACCATATATTTT. This sequence encodes CATSRDRVSGNTIYF.

This chain's CDR3 is CASSLSGQGYNYGYTF. The CDR3 DNA is TGTGCCAGCAGTTTATCGGGACAGGGCTACAACTATGGCTACACCTTC. The V and J genes are TRBV28 and TRBJ1-2; TRBD1 agrees at 9 bases. CDR1 and CDR2 from the germline V gene are MDHEN and SYDVKM. The CDR3 spans 16 residues. V lost 1 base, J lost 2 bases, and 5 bases stayed unmatched.

This clone was seen just once. V gene TRBV11-1 combines with J gene TRBJ1-4; D gene ambiguous. The CDR3 is 15 residues long. The germline gives CDR1 SGHAT, CDR2 FQDESV (reference sequence). Trimming took 5 bases from V and 2 from J, leaving 12 bases between them. DNA for the CDR3: TGTGCCAGCAGCGGTGCGGGAAAGACTAATGAAAAACTGTTTTTT. It translates to CASSGAGKTNEKLFF.

The chain employs TRBV14 and TRBJ2-5, with 13 bases fitting TRBD2. V was pared by 3 bases and J by 5 bases, with 6 bases of the junction left unmatched. The CDR3 is made up of 16 amino acids. Per germline, CDR1 SGHDN and CDR2 FVKESK. The CDR3 nucleotides read TGTGCCAGCAGCCATCTCAGGACTAGCGGGAGTGAGACCCAGTACTTC. It specifies CASSHLRTSGSETQYF.

This chain links TRBV4-1 with TRBJ1-1, with 10 bases fitting TRBD1. This CDR3 comprises 16 residues. The junction had 7 bases not matched to a gene; V was cut back by 2 bases and J by 4 bases. Germline loops: CDR1 MGHRA, CDR2 YSYEKL. CDR3 sequence reads: CASSQRTGGISTEAFF. The CDR3 DNA follows: TGCGCCAGCAGCCAAAGGACAGGGGGTATCAGCACTGAAGCTTTCTTT.

The chain employs TRBV4-1 and TRBJ2-1; 7 nucleotides line up with TRBD1. Germline values: CDR1 MGHRA, CDR2 YSYEKL. The V gene end was trimmed by 4 bases and the J gene end by 9 bases; junction bases not matched to a gene: 6. The CDR3 runs 13 residues. CDR3 residues: CASSPGGRSEQFF. The CDR3 coding sequence is TGCGCCAGCAGCCCAGGGGGTAGGAGTGAGCAGTTCTTC.

The J gene is TRBJ1-1, the V gene TRBV18; maybe TRBD1 (5 bases). The CDR3 has 14 residues. The ends were cut back, 2 bases at V and 3 bases at J, with 10 bases in the middle. The germline CDR1 and CDR2 sequences are KGHSH and LQKENI. The CDR3 DNA reads as TGTGCCAGCTCACCAGGGGCCGGACACACTGAAGCTTTCTTT. Its protein is CASSPGAGHTEAFF.

This chain joins TRBV7-2 and TRBJ2-7; 10 bases agree with TRBD2. The V and J ends lost 1 base and 5 bases, in that order; junction bases with no gene match: 14. Germline loops: CDR1 SGHTA, CDR2 FQGNSA. The CDR3 consists of 18 residues. The CDR3, as DNA: TGTGCCAGCAGCTTAGGAGGAGCGGGGGGGCCTTTAGTGCACGAGCAGTACTTC. As protein: CASSLGGAGGPLVHEQYF.

This rearrangement joins TRBV27 to TRBJ2-7, with 10 bases identical to TRBD1. Per germline, CDR1 MNHEY and CDR2 SMNVEV (reference sequence). The CDR3 is 14 residues long. V lost 1 base, J lost 6 bases, and 3 bases stayed unmatched. CDR3 in amino acids: CASSLWGTGVEQYF. CDR3 DNA sequence: TGTGCCAGCAGTTTATGGGGGACAGGGGTCGAGCAGTACTTC.

This clone was seen a single time. This chain uses TRBV30 with TRBJ1-1; TRBD1 matches at 8 bases. V shed 2 bases and J 3 bases; nucleotides not matched to a gene: 8. The CDR3 runs to 15 residues. Per the germline V gene, CDR1 is GTSNPN and CDR2 is SVGIG (reference sequence). In nucleotides, the CDR3 is TGTGCCTGGAGTCCCCAAGACAGGGGAGACACTGAAGCTTTCTTT. Translating gives CAWSPQDRGDTEAFF. The whole variable domain, remainder taken from reference TRBV30 and TRBJ1-1, is SQTIHQWPATLVQPVGSPLSLECTVEGTSNPNLYWYRQAAGRGLQLLFYSVGIGQISSEVPQNLSASRPQDRQFILSSKKLLLSDSGFYLCAWSPQDRGDTEAFFGQGTRLTVV.

This rearrangement joins TRBV28 to TRBJ2-7; TRBD1 is a possible D gene (6 bases). The CDR3 has 15 amino acids. The germline V gene encodes CDR1 MDHEN and CDR2 SYDVKM. V was trimmed by 4 bases and J by 0 bases, leaving 13 bases between them. CDR3 loop: CASSSGGQPSYEQYF. CDR3 nucleotides: TGTGCCAGCAGTTCCGGAGGACAGCCCTCCTACGAGCAGTACTTC.

The V gene is TRBV28, the J gene TRBJ2-3; D might be TRBD2 (6 bases). V was pared by 3 bases and J by 3 bases, with 13 bases between. This CDR3 is built from 15 residues. Germline CDR1 is MDHEN and CDR2 is SYDVKM. CDR3 DNA sequence: TGTGCCAGCAGTTTGGGGAGCAGCGGGACAGATACGCAGTATTTT. Translated, it gives CASSLGSSGTDTQYF.

This sequence joins TRBV7-2 and TRBJ2-5, with TRBD2 as a possible D gene (6 bases). Germline V CDR1 and CDR2: SGHTA, FQGNSA. The V end lost 5 bases, the J end lost 2 bases, and 18 bases lay between the germline ends. The length of the CDR3 is 16 residues. The CDR3 reads CASSPPGLAGQETQYF. In DNA, the CDR3 is TGTGCCAGCAGCCCTCCGGGATTGGCGGGGCAAGAGACCCAGTACTTC.

This clone occurred once. The chain combines TRBV28 with TRBJ1-2; TRBD1 aligns across 7 bases. V trimming: 4 bases; J trimming: 7 bases; junction bases outside the gene matches: 12. The germline gives CDR1 MDHEN, CDR2 SYDVKM. The length of the CDR3 is 15 residues. CDR3 sequence (DNA): TGTGCCAGCAGTTCCCCCGGGACAGCCCCATCTGGCTACACCTTC. Protein: CASSSPGTAPSGYTF.

The gene calls are TRBV28 and TRBJ1-1; 10 bases map to TRBD1. From germline, CDR1 is MDHEN and CDR2 SYDVKM. The V gene end was trimmed by 3 bases and the J gene end by 4 bases; junction bases not matched to a gene: 5. This CDR3 region has 15 residues. This CDR3 reads CASSFTDRGATEAFF. The CDR3 nucleotides are TGTGCCAGCAGTTTTACGGACAGGGGGGCCACTGAAGCTTTCTTT.

This clone was counted once. Other DNA sequences within the sample encode an identical CDR3. The rearrangement joins TRBV7-2 to TRBJ1-5; D is perhaps TRBD1 (5 bases). CDR1 SGHTA and CDR2 FQGNSA come from the germline V gene. V lost 3 bases to trimming and J lost 0 bases, with 6 bases between them. The CDR3 is 14 amino acids. The CDR3 reads CASSLDISNQPQHF. Here the CDR3 DNA reads TGTGCCAGCAGCTTGGACATTAGCAATCAGCCCCAGCATTTT.

This clone was recorded a few times. This sequence joins TRBV9 and TRBJ1-6; possible D gene TRBD1, 6 bases. The CDR3 has 14 amino acids. Germline V lookup: CDR1 SGDLS, CDR2 YYNGEE. V was shortened by 4 bases and J by 6 bases, with 11 bases between the two germline ends. The CDR3 protein is CASSQGQTNSPLHF. For the CDR3, the DNA is TGTGCCAGCAGCCAAGGACAGACTAATTCACCCCTCCACTTT. Filled out from reference TRBV9 and TRBJ1-6, the complete variable domain reads DSGVTQTPKHLITATGQRVTLRCSPRSGDLSVYWYQQSLDQGLQFLIQYYNGEERAKGNILERFSAQQFPDLHSELNLSSLELGDSALYFCASSQGQTNSPLHFGNGTRLTVT.

J is TRBJ2-2 and V is TRBV4-3; D may be TRBD2 (5 bases). This CDR3 comprises 15 residues. Trimming shortened V by 1 base and J by 2 bases, and 8 bases separated the two germline ends. Germline CDR1 LGHNA, CDR2 YSLEER. The CDR3 is CASSQAEENTGELFF. In nucleotides, the CDR3 is TGCGCCAGCAGCCAAGCGGAGGAAAACACCGGGGAGCTGTTTTTT.

The chain uses TRBV7-6 and TRBJ1-2, with 8 nucleotides matching TRBD1. The germline gives CDR1 SGHVS, CDR2 FNYEAQ. Germline trimming cut 1 base from V and 2 bases from J; bases unmatched to any gene: 0. This CDR3 contains 14 residues. CDR3 nucleotide sequence: TGTGCCAGCAGCTTAGGACAGGGGAACTATGGCTACACCTTC. It encodes CASSLGQGNYGYTF.

The rearrangement joins TRBV9 to TRBJ1-2, with 8 bases lining up with TRBD1. V dropped 3 bases and J dropped 4; count of bases not matched to a gene: 11. The germline V gene encodes CDR1 SGDLS and CDR2 YYNGEE. CDR3 length: 16 residues. The CDR3 spells CASSGVGQGLPYGYTF. The DNA of the CDR3 is TGTGCCAGCAGCGGAGTCGGACAGGGTTTGCCCTATGGCTACACCTTC.

The rearrangement links TRBV7-2 to TRBJ1-1; no definite D call. Per germline, CDR1 SGHTA and CDR2 FQGNSA. The V end lost 7 bases, the J end lost 2 bases, and 17 bases lay between the germline ends. CDR3 length: 15 amino acids. The CDR3 DNA is TGTGCCAGCATCCCCTCGTATGGGCGAAACACTGAAGCTTTCTTT. It is translated as CASIPSYGRNTEAFF.

Note on this clone: Other DNA sequences in the same sample also yield this CDR3. The chain couples TRBV28 to TRBJ1-5; 9 nucleotides match TRBD1. Germline V CDR1 and CDR2: MDHEN, SYDVKM. The junction had 6 bases not matched to a gene; V was cut back by 8 bases and J by 4 bases. The length of the CDR3 is 14 residues. The CDR3 region is CASLTGGLNQPQHF. The CDR3 nucleotides read TGTGCCAGCTTAACAGGGGGCCTTAATCAGCCCCAGCATTTT.

The DNA of the CDR3 is TGTGCCAGCAGCGGATACAGGGGCACGAGCTCTGGAAACACCATATATTTT. Its translation: CASSGYRGTSSGNTIYF. V and J are TRBV9 and TRBJ1-3, with 7 bases that match TRBD1. CDR3 length equals 17 residues. Trimming removed 3 bases from V and 0 bases from J; junction bases left unmatched: 9. Germline loops: CDR1 SGDLS, CDR2 YYNGEE.

In DNA, the CDR3 is TGCGCCAGCAGTGACCCCTCGGGGGGGTCCTACGAGCAGTACTTC. Protein: CASSDPSGGSYEQYF. This chain links TRBV10-1 with TRBJ2-7, with 8 bases identical to TRBD2. Germline V gene sequence: CDR1 WNHNN, CDR2 SYGVQD (reference sequence). CDR3 length equals 15 residues. V was pared by 3 bases and J by 1 base, with 5 bases of the junction left unmatched.

A single count supports this clone. The chain uses TRBV6-5 and TRBJ2-7; D perhaps matches TRBD2 (6 bases). Germline lookup yields CDR1 MNHEY and CDR2 SVGAGI. Trimming took 4 bases from V and 2 from J, leaving 9 bases between them. The CDR3 extends over 13 amino acids. The CDR3 nucleotides read TGTGCCAGCAGTTTTGCGGGAACCTACGAGCAGTACTTC. Translated, it gives CASSFAGTYEQYF.

The chain couples TRBV28 to TRBJ2-5; D ambiguous. CDR1 and CDR2 from the germline V gene are MDHEN and SYDVKM. Trimming shortened V by 5 bases and J by 4 bases, and 14 bases separated the two germline ends. The CDR3 has 14 amino acids. The CDR3 sequence: CASSPKRAGETQYF. CDR3 sequence (DNA): TGTGCCAGCAGTCCCAAGCGAGCTGGAGAGACCCAGTACTTC.